Given below is one T cell receptor (beta chain) in context. The data derive from a study of blood T cell repertoires in COVID-19. About the research overall: COVID-19 samples collected from the United States, Italy and Spain covered acute and convalescent phases. T cells, B-cell-depleted T cells, or PBMCs provided the cDNA or gDNA that served as material.

In the source study's methods: Using reference gene primer amplification, nucleated cell counts were estimated. Using immunoSEQ multiplex PCR, the repertoire was profiled, and TCRdb retains in-frame clones only, with some absent. The DNA gave D and trimming, while V, J and clone size come from that table. The table has 200,000 to 250,000 clones, about 85% seen once. Trimming removed 3 bases at V and 6 bases at J, with 14 bases between. The germline CDR1 and CDR2 sequences are KGHSH and LQKENI. CDR3 length equals 14 residues. This TCR came from a woman under 30 who had recovered from COVID-19. Sequences were obtained from peripheral blood. The chain employs TRBV18 and TRBJ1-2; D possibly corresponds to TRBD1 (6 bases). The CDR3 nucleotides are TGTGCCAGCTCACCTCCAGGGGCCACAAATGGCTACACCTTC. Translating it yields CASSPPGATNGYTF.